These T cell receptor beta chains were read from a single sample in a study of OX40 agonist ivuxolimab in advanced cancers. Method: immunoSEQ multiplex PCR; TCRdb's copy keeps in-frame clones and lacks some. The sample has tens of thousands of clones; 65% to 90% are singletons. This sample comprised CD4+ or CD8+ T cells sorted from blood, obtained in a trial of the OX40 agonist ivuxolimab. These receptor sequences come from an adult with an advanced solid tumor such as melanoma, head and neck, liver or kidney cancer. The CDR3 runs from the conserved cysteine through the conserved F or W. D genes are given only for firm matches. Rows may omit the clone size; those that give it use once, few, many or a size class.

v_gene	abundance	d_gene	j_gene	CDR3nt	CDR3aa
TRBV4-1	NA	TRBD1	TRBJ1-5	TGCGCCAGCAGCCTAACGACGGGACAGAACAATCAGCCCCAGCATTTT	CASSLTTGQNNQPQHF
TRBV6-1	NA	NA	TRBJ1-5	TGTGCCAGCAGTGCGGACAGAAACAATCAGCCCCAGCATTTT	CASSADRNNQPQHF
TRBV18	NA	NA	TRBJ1-1	TGTGCCAGCTCACCGTCTTCAACAGGGTCGGTGGCTTTCTTT	CASSPSSTGSVAFF
TRBV7-6	NA	TRBD2	TRBJ2-5	TGTGCCAGCAGCCGAGGGACTATAGAGACCCAGTACTTC	CASSRGTIETQYF
TRBV2	NA	NA	TRBJ2-2	TGTGCCAGCTCAGGACGGATATCGAACACCGGGGAGCTGTTTTTT	CASSGRISNTGELFF
TRBV5-1	NA	NA	TRBJ2-7	TGCGCCAGCCGACCAATCGGTCAGATCCAATCCTACGAGCAGTACTTC	CASRPIGQIQSYEQYF
TRBV30	NA	NA	TRBJ2-3	TGTGCCTGGAGTATGTCGGGGGTGGGAGGCGATACGCAGTATTTT	CAWSMSGVGGDTQYF
TRBV27	NA	TRBD1	TRBJ1-4	TGTGCCAGCAGAACCGGGACAGGGGTTGAAAAACTGTTTTTT	CASRTGTGVEKLFF
TRBV2	once	NA	TRBJ1-3	TGTGCCAGCAGTGAAAGGGATGCGAAACGGTCTGGAAACACCATATATTTT	CASSERDAKRSGNTIYF
TRBV11-2	medium-sized	NA	TRBJ2-2	TGTGCCAGCAGCTTGGGGCTAGGGAACACCGGGGAGCTGTTTTTT	CASSLGLGNTGELFF
TRBV7-3	NA	NA	TRBJ2-3	TGTGCCAGCAGCTTAACGGGGGGGCCTACAGATACGCAGTATTTT	CASSLTGGPTDTQYF
TRBV5-4	NA	TRBD1	TRBJ2-5	TGTGCCAGCAGCTCCGGACAGGTCCAAGAGACCCAGTACTTC	CASSSGQVQETQYF
TRBV6-1	NA	NA	TRBJ2-6	TGTGCCGGCCAACAGCCCCTCTCTGGGGCCAACGTCCTGACTTTC	CAGQQPLSGANVLTF
TRBV7-3	NA	TRBD1	TRBJ1-1	TGTGCCAGCAGCTTCCCAGGGGGAATGAACACTGAAGCTTTCTTT	CASSFPGGMNTEAFF
TRBV7-3	NA	NA	TRBJ2-7	TGTGCCAGCAGCACAGGGACGGGCCCCACCTACGAGCAGTACTTC	CASSTGTGPTYEQYF
TRBV6-5	NA	NA	TRBJ2-7	TGTGCCAGCAGTCTGGACAGGAGGGTCGACGAGCAGTACTTC	CASSLDRRVDEQYF
TRBV5-1	once	TRBD2	TRBJ2-6	TGCGCCAGCAGCTCGGGGCTTAGCGGGGGGACTGGGGCCAACGTCCTGACTTTC	CASSSGLSGGTGANVLTF
TRBV7-2	NA	NA	TRBJ1-3	TGTGCCAGCAGCTACACTGGGGTCCTCTCTGGAAACACCATATATTTT	CASSYTGVLSGNTIYF
TRBV15	once	NA	TRBJ2-5	TGTGCCACCAGCAGAAAAGAGACCCAGTACTTC	CATSRKETQYF
TRBV4-1	few	TRBD1	TRBJ1-5	TGCGCCAGCAGCCTGACGACAGGGGGCACTCAGCCCCAGCATTTT	CASSLTTGGTQPQHF
TRBV12-5	NA	TRBD1	TRBJ1-3	TGTGCTAGTGGTTGGGGACAGGGAGGAGGAAACACCATATATTTT	CASGWGQGGGNTIYF
TRBV7-8	NA	NA	TRBJ2-7	TGTGCCAGCAGCTCCTCCGGGGGCGGTTTTGGTTTTTGGTACGAGCAGTACTTC	CASSSSGGGFGFWYEQYF
TRBV28	NA	NA	TRBJ2-5	TGTGCCAGCAGTTTAGGACGGTCCTTATTATACCAAGAGACCCAGTACTTC	CASSLGRSLLYQETQYF
TRBV7-6	NA	TRBD1	TRBJ2-6	TGTGCCAGCAGTTACCGGGACAGGGGAGCTGGGGCCAACGTCCTGACTTTC	CASSYRDRGAGANVLTF
TRBV14	NA	NA	TRBJ2-1	TGTGCCAGCAGCTCCCTGGGACAATACAATGAGCAGTTCTTC	CASSSLGQYNEQFF
TRBV6-1	NA	NA	TRBJ2-2	TGTGCCAGCAACGGGAACACCGGGGAGCTGTTTTTT	CASNGNTGELFF
TRBV6-1	NA	NA	TRBJ1-3	TGTGCCAGCAGTGAAGGGGGCAGCTCTGGAAACACCATATATTTT	CASSEGGSSGNTIYF
TRBV14	once	TRBD2	TRBJ2-5	TGTGCCAGCAGCCAGAGGACTAGCAGCAGGTCGACCCAGTACTTC	CASSQRTSSRSTQYF
TRBV9	NA	TRBD2	TRBJ2-5	TGTGCCAGCAGCGTAGGCGGGAGGGACCAAGAGACCCAGTACTTC	CASSVGGRDQETQYF
TRBV28	NA	TRBD1	TRBJ1-1	TGTGCCAGCAGTCCCCCAGGGGGGAGGGGCACTGAAGCTTTCTTT	CASSPPGGRGTEAFF
TRBV18	NA	NA	TRBJ2-1	TGTGCCAGCTCACCCGGACAAGTCAATGAGCAGTTCTTC	CASSPGQVNEQFF
TRBV19	NA	NA	TRBJ1-4	TGTGCCAGTAGGACCCGGACAGACAGCGCAACTAATGAAAAACTGTTTTTT	CASRTRTDSATNEKLFF
TRBV2	NA	TRBD1	TRBJ2-1	TGTGCCAGCAGTGTGGCGACAGGGAACTACAATGAGCAGTTCTTC	CASSVATGNYNEQFF
TRBV6-5	NA	NA	TRBJ2-3	TGTGCCAGCAGTTACGTGGGGGGGCGGGAGACGCAGTATTTT	CASSYVGGRETQYF
TRBV6-6	NA	NA	TRBJ2-3	TGTGCCAGCAACTACGGACGCCTGCAGTATTTT	CASNYGRLQYF